These T cell receptor beta chains were read from a single sample in a study of blood T cell repertoires in COVID-19. Measured with immunoSEQ multiplex PCR; TCRdb has only the in-frame clones, and not every one. The profile shows hundreds of thousands of clones, 85% of them singletons. Sample: PBMCs or T cells enriched from blood (not recorded which). These receptors originate from a woman in her forties or fifties who had recovered from COVID-19. The CDR3 runs from the conserved cysteine through the conserved F or W. A D gene is named only where the DNA matches it firmly. Clone size is given for some rows only: seen once, a few or many times, or a class if the clone is expanded.

j_call: TRBJ1-1
v_call: TRBV5-4
d_call: .
clone_size: once
cdr3_aa: CASSFVLGTGMNTEAFF
cdr3_nt: TGTGCCAGCAGCTTCGTCTTAGGTACAGGAATGAACACTGAAGCTTTCTTT

j_call: TRBJ2-3
v_call: TRBV5-8
d_call: TRBD1
clone_size: .
cdr3_aa: CASSPGTADTQYF
cdr3_nt: TGTGCCAGCAGCCCCGGGACAGCAGATACGCAGTATTTT

j_call: TRBJ1-1
v_call: TRBV7-3
d_call: .
clone_size: .
cdr3_aa: CASSLAGAAEAFF
cdr3_nt: TGTGCCAGCAGCTTAGCAGGGGCCGCTGAAGCTTTCTTT

j_call: TRBJ2-1
v_call: TRBV10-2
d_call: .
clone_size: once
cdr3_aa: CASSDRGKDEQFF
cdr3_nt: TGCGCCAGCAGTGACAGGGGCAAGGATGAGCAGTTCTTC

j_call: TRBJ1-2
v_call: TRBV5-5
d_call: .
clone_size: .
cdr3_aa: CASSIDSYGYTF
cdr3_nt: TGTGCCAGCAGCATAGACAGCTATGGCTACACCTTC

j_call: TRBJ1-5
v_call: TRBV19
d_call: .
clone_size: .
cdr3_aa: CASSLQGVRNQPQHF
cdr3_nt: TGTGCCAGTAGTCTACAGGGAGTAAGGAATCAGCCCCAGCATTTT

j_call: TRBJ2-5
v_call: TRBV5-1
d_call: .
clone_size: once
cdr3_aa: CASSPHGGEETQYF
cdr3_nt: TGCGCCAGCAGCCCCCATGGCGGGGAAGAGACCCAGTACTTC

j_call: TRBJ1-1
v_call: TRBV5-1
d_call: .
clone_size: many
cdr3_aa: CASSSDRPTEAFF
cdr3_nt: TGCGCCAGCAGCTCAGACAGGCCCACTGAAGCTTTCTTT

j_call: TRBJ2-7
v_call: TRBV28
d_call: .
clone_size: .
cdr3_aa: CASTLSRQSSYEQYF
cdr3_nt: TGTGCCAGCACCCTGTCCAGGCAGAGCTCCTACGAGCAGTACTTC

j_call: TRBJ1-2
v_call: TRBV4-1
d_call: TRBD1
clone_size: once
cdr3_aa: CASSQTLTGTGNYLTRGYTF
cdr3_nt: TGCGCCAGCAGCCAGACACTAACCGGGACAGGAAACTACCTAACTAGAGGCTACACCTTC

j_call: TRBJ1-2
v_call: TRBV23-1
d_call: .
clone_size: .
cdr3_aa: CASSQSRGAYGYTF
cdr3_nt: TGCGCCAGCAGTCAATCCAGGGGAGCCTATGGCTACACCTTC

j_call: TRBJ2-1
v_call: TRBV29-1
d_call: TRBD2
clone_size: .
cdr3_aa: CSVELASGISYNEQFF
cdr3_nt: TGCAGCGTTGAACTCGCTAGCGGGATCTCCTACAATGAGCAGTTCTTC

j_call: TRBJ2-5
v_call: TRBV7-2
d_call: TRBD1
clone_size: .
cdr3_aa: CASSLGVRGRETQYF
cdr3_nt: TGTGCCAGCAGCTTAGGTGTCAGGGGGAGAGAGACCCAGTACTTC

j_call: TRBJ1-6
v_call: TRBV27
d_call: .
clone_size: .
cdr3_aa: CASKPYSGDMINSPLHF
cdr3_nt: TGTGCCAGCAAACCATACTCCGGGGACATGATTAATTCACCCCTCCACTTT

j_call: TRBJ2-1
v_call: TRBV19
d_call: TRBD2
clone_size: .
cdr3_aa: CASSIGLAGGTYNEQFF
cdr3_nt: TGTGCCAGTAGTATTGGGTTAGCGGGAGGAACGTACAATGAGCAGTTCTTC

j_call: TRBJ1-1
v_call: TRBV27
d_call: TRBD1
clone_size: .
cdr3_aa: CASSSRKTGLLAFF
cdr3_nt: TGTGCCAGCAGTTCGCGAAAGACAGGGTTACTAGCTTTCTTT

j_call: TRBJ1-2
v_call: TRBV4-3
d_call: TRBD1
clone_size: few
cdr3_aa: CASSQDSQGALGGYTF
cdr3_nt: TGCGCCAGCAGCCAAGATAGTCAGGGGGCTTTAGGGGGCTACACCTTC

j_call: TRBJ2-2
v_call: TRBV11-3
d_call: TRBD2
clone_size: .
cdr3_aa: CASSSGTSGRWDTGELFF
cdr3_nt: TGTGCCAGCAGCTCTGGGACTAGCGGGAGGTGGGACACCGGGGAGCTGTTTTTT

j_call: TRBJ2-4
v_call: TRBV16
d_call: .
clone_size: .
cdr3_aa: CASSRDSGTPLAKNIQYF
cdr3_nt: TGTGCCAGCAGCCGGGACAGTGGGACTCCCCTAGCCAAAAACATTCAGTACTTC

j_call: TRBJ1-3
v_call: TRBV5-6
d_call: .
clone_size: .
cdr3_aa: CASSLDYFSGNTIYF
cdr3_nt: TGTGCCAGCAGCTTGGACTATTTCTCTGGAAACACCATATATTTT

j_call: TRBJ2-5
v_call: TRBV5-1
d_call: TRBD1
clone_size: .
cdr3_aa: CASSLGTGQETQYF
cdr3_nt: TGCGCCAGCAGCTTGGGGACAGGGCAAGAGACCCAGTACTTC

j_call: TRBJ2-1
v_call: TRBV9
d_call: TRBD2
clone_size: .
cdr3_aa: CASSAWAGLAGVEQFF
cdr3_nt: TGTGCCAGCAGTGCCTGGGCGGGACTAGCGGGAGTAGAGCAGTTCTTC

j_call: TRBJ1-1
v_call: TRBV10-3
d_call: TRBD1
clone_size: few
cdr3_aa: CAISDDRAFEAFF
cdr3_nt: TGTGCCATCAGTGACGACAGGGCCTTTGAAGCTTTCTTT

j_call: TRBJ1-2
v_call: TRBV28
d_call: .
clone_size: .
cdr3_aa: CASSLTGTSNYGYTF
cdr3_nt: TGTGCCAGCAGTTTAACTGGGACAAGTAACTATGGCTACACCTTC

j_call: TRBJ1-6
v_call: TRBV19
d_call: .
clone_size: .
cdr3_aa: CASSIDDTENNSPLHF
cdr3_nt: TGTGCCAGTAGTATAGACGACACCGAGAATAATTCACCCCTCCACTTT

j_call: TRBJ2-2
v_call: TRBV5-1
d_call: .
clone_size: .
cdr3_aa: CASSTRTAGELFF
cdr3_nt: TGCGCCAGCAGCACCCGAACGGCCGGGGAGCTGTTTTTT